This T cell receptor (beta chain) stems from a study of CD8 T cells in Susac syndrome. Study in general: The Susac syndrome patients that were sequenced included 5 or 6 with active disease and fewer than 10 in remission.

The V and J ends lost 5 bases and 9 bases respectively, with 17 bases between them. This CDR3 comprises 13 residues. Looked up from germline, CDR1 is DFQATT and CDR2 is SNEGSKA (reference sequence). After extraction with the RNeasy kit, 0.5 to 1 ug of the RNA was reverse transcribed using random hexamers. TCRdb itself ran the immunoSEQ multiplex PCR reads through MiXCR, one entry per CDR3 protein. The sample consists of some 250,000 distinct CDR3 sequences, 95% to 97% of them appearing once. From blood CD8+ and CD4+ T cells, TCR beta sequences were generated. The authors negatively isolated CD8+ and CD4+ T cells and FACS-enriched TEMRA cells.

The sequenced material came from CD4+ T cells from PBMCs. The clonotype was recovered from a human donor with Susac syndrome. This chain links TRBV20-1 with TRBJ1-5, with D possibly matching TRBD1 (5 bases). The CDR3 is CSAPQGPRGPQHF. In DNA, the CDR3 is TGCAGTGCTCCCCAGGGACCGCGGGGGCCCCAGCATTTT.